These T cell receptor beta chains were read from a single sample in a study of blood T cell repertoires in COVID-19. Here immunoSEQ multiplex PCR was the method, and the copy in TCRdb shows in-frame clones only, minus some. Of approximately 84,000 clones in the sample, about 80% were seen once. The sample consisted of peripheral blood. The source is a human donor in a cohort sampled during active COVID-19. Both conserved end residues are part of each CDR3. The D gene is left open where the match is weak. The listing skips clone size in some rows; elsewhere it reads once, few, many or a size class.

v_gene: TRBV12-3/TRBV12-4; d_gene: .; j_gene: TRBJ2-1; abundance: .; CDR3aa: CASNRVATNEQFF; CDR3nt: TGTGCCAGCAACAGGGTGGCGACCAATGAGCAGTTCTTC
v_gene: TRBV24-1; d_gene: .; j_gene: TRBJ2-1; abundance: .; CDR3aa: CATSLQGYEQFF; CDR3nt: TGTGCCACCAGCTTACAGGGTTATGAGCAGTTCTTC
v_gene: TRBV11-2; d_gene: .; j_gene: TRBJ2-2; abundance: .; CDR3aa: CASSFLRTGKTGELFF; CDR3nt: TGTGCCAGCAGCTTTCTACGGACCGGGAAAACCGGGGAGCTGTTTTTT
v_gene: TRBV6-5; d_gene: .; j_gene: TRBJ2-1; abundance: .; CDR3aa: CASSYSRLVINEQFF; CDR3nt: TGTGCCAGCAGTTACTCGAGGCTGGTTATCAATGAGCAGTTCTTC
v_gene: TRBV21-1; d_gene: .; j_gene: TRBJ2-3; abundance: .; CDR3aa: CASSKEAESTDTQYF; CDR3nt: TGTGCCAGCAGCAAAGAGGCGGAAAGCACAGATACGCAGTATTTT
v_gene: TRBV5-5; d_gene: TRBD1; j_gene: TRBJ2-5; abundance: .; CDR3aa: CASSETGTANQETQYF; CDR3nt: TGTGCCAGCAGCGAAACCGGGACAGCGAACCAAGAGACCCAGTACTTC
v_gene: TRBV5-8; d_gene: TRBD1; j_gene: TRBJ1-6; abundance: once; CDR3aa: CASSHINKTGANSPLHF; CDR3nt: TGTGCCAGCAGCCATATAAACAAGACAGGGGCGAATTCACCCCTCCACTTT
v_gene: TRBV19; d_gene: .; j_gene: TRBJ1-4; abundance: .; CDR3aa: CASRSQGFANEKLFF; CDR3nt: TGTGCCAGTAGAAGTCAGGGGTTCGCTAATGAAAAACTGTTTTTT
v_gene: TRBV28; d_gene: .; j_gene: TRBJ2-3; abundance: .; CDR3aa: CASSLTRTDTQYF; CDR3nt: TGTGCCAGCAGTTTGACTCGCACAGATACGCAGTATTTT
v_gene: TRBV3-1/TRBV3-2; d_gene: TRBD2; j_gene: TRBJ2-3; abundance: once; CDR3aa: CASSQTGLAGGVRDTQYF; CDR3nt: TGTGCCAGCAGCCAAACGGGACTAGCGGGAGGAGTCAGAGATACGCAGTATTTT
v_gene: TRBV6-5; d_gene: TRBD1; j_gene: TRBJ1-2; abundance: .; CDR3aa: CASRWDRANYGYTF; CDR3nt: TGTGCCAGCAGATGGGACAGGGCCAACTATGGCTACACCTTC
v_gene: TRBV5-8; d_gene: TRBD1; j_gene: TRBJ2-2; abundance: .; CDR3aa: CASNRQGRTGELFF; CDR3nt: TGTGCCAGCAATAGACAGGGTCGCACCGGGGAGCTGTTTTTT
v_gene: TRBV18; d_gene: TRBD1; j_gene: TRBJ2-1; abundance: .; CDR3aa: CASSPPYHRGSDNEQFF; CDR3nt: TGTGCCAGCTCACCACCATATCACAGGGGCTCCGACAATGAGCAGTTCTTC
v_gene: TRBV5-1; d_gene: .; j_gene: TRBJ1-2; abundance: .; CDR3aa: CASSPARSGGALYGYTF; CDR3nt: TGCGCCAGCAGCCCTGCCCGATCTGGAGGGGCGCTCTATGGCTACACCTTC
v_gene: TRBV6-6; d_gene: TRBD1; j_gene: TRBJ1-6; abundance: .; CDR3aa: CASRDRASNSPLHF; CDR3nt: TGTGCCAGCAGAGACAGGGCTAGCAATTCACCCCTCCACTTT
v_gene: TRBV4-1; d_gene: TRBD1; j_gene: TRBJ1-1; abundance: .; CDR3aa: CASSRQTGRTEAFF; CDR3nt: TGCGCCAGCAGCCGCCAGACAGGGCGGACTGAAGCTTTCTTT
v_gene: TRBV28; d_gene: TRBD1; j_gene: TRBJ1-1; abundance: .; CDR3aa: CASSLGGQGKTEAFF; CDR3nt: TGTGCCAGCAGTTTGGGGGGACAGGGGAAGACTGAAGCTTTCTTT
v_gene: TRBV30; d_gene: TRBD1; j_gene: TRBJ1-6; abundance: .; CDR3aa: CAWGGTANSPLHF; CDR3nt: TGTGCCTGGGGGGGGACAGCTAATTCACCCCTCCACTTT
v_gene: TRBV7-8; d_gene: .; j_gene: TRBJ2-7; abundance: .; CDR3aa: CASSIPRDEQYF; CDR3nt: TGTGCCAGCAGCATACCGCGGGACGAGCAGTACTTC
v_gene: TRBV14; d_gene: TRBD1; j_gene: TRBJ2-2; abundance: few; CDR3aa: CASSSLRGRGTGELFF; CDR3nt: TGTGCCAGCAGCTCCTTGAGGGGGCGCGGGACCGGGGAGCTGTTTTTT
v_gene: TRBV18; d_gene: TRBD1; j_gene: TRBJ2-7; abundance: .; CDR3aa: CASSLYRGSYEQYF; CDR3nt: TGTGCCAGCTCACTGTACAGGGGGTCCTACGAGCAGTACTTC
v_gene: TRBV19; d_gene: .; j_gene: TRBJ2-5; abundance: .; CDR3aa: CASTGTGTETQYF; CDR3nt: TGTGCCAGTACGGGAACAGGGACGGAGACCCAGTACTTC
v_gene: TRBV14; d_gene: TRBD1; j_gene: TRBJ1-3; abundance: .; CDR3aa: CASSQMRGRRSGNTIYF; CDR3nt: TGTGCCAGCAGCCAAATGAGGGGGCGTCGGTCTGGAAACACCATATATTTT